This TCR beta chain emerged from a study of PD-L1 blockade in urothelial cancer. Germline loops: CDR1 SGHVS, CDR2 FQNEAQ. V gave up 2 bases and J gave up 3 bases, with 10 bases separating them. The CDR3 is 14 amino acids. Specified time point: pretreatment peripheral blood. Clones were sequenced by immunoSEQ multiplex PCR, and TCRdb holds only the in-frame ones, with some missing. The data contain tens of thousands of clones, nearly 90% of them singletons. The source was PBMCs, collected around atezolizumab (anti-PD-L1) treatment. The clonotype was recovered from a man between 60 and 75 years old with urothelial cancer. The chain uses TRBV7-8 and TRBJ1-1, with a weak D call TRBD1 (5 bases). The CDR3 region is CASSLRTGDTEAFF. The CDR3 DNA sequence: TGTGCCAGCAGCTTACGAACAGGCGACACTGAAGCTTTCTTT.